Here is one TCR beta chain with its context. This record comes from a study of blood T cell repertoires in COVID-19. At the level of the study: Samples came from the United States, Italy and Spain, spanning acute and convalescent COVID-19. Nucleic acid was either cDNA or gDNA, and it came from T cells, B-cell-depleted T cells, or PBMCs.

The ends lost 7 bases at V and 13 bases at J; junction bases unmatched: 18. This CDR3 has 16 residues. Per the germline V gene, CDR1 is MGHRA and CDR2 is YSYEKL. The age range of participants was about 18 to 95 years, with residence in about two dozen US areas. Participants had their cohort set by participant-reported clinical history. The protocol was immunoSEQ multiplex PCR, while the TCRdb copy is restricted to in-frame clones and leaves out a portion. The table lists some 250,000 clones, under 90% of them singletons. Sample: PBMCs or T cells enriched from blood (not recorded which). The chain combines TRBV4-1 with TRBJ2-3, with 12 bases lining up with TRBD2. The receptor was isolated from a woman in her twenties or thirties with acute COVID-19. CDR3 in DNA: TGCGCCAGCACCGTCTCCCGGGGACTAGCGGGTCAACCGGAGTATTTT. Translation: CASTVSRGLAGQPEYF.